This T cell receptor (beta chain) derives from a study of spatial heterogeneity in lung cancer. CDR1 is SQVTM, CDR2 ANQGSEA, per germline. Trimming stripped 4 bases from V and 5 bases from J, with 11 bases between. The length of the CDR3 is 12 residues. One entry per CDR3 protein, called by TCRdb with MiXCR from the 5' RACE reads. The sample includes around 7,500 distinct CDR3 sequences, less than 3.5% of them seen just once. Study-wide findings and caveats: The number of expanded tumor alpha and beta chains correlated with mutation number.

This sample's time point: sample taken at primary tumor resection. This clonotype is labeled medium-sized. What it binds is unknown. This receptor was identified in a male donor with early-stage non-small cell lung cancer. The V call is TRBV29-1, the J call TRBJ1-1; the D gene is possibly TRBD1 (6 bases). The sequencing here drew on lung tumor tissue, taken at surgery. The CDR3 sequence: CSVGGQRTEAFF. In DNA form, the CDR3 reads TGCAGCGTTGGGGGGCAGAGAACTGAAGCTTTCTTT.